What follows are 2 T cell receptor beta chains derived from one specimen sequenced in a study of cytomegalovirus exposure and HLA in healthy donors. The PCR employed 60 Vbeta primers together with 13 Jbeta primers. Sequencing used immunoSEQ multiplex PCR; TCRdb keeps in-frame clones, though not all of them. The sample has 150,000 to 200,000 clones; around three quarters are singletons. The source material was PBMCs. These receptors all stem from a woman in her thirties in good health and CMV-seropositive.

V gene TRBV6-5 combines with J gene TRBJ1-1; 7 nucleotides line up with TRBD1. From germline, CDR1 is MNHEY and CDR2 SVGAGI. The CDR3 consists of 12 residues. J was trimmed by 4 bases and V by 6 bases; bases with no gene match: 2. The DNA of the CDR3 is TGTGCCAGCAGCCGACAGGGCACTGAAGCTTTCTTT. This encodes CASSRQGTEAFF.

This chain links TRBV6-5 with TRBJ1-1, with TRBD1 matching 7 bases. J lost 4 bases, V lost 0 bases, and 2 bases had no gene match. The CDR3 runs 14 residues. Germline V gives CDR1 MNHEY, CDR2 SVGAGI. Written as DNA, the CDR3 is TGTGCCAGCAGTTACTCGTCAGGGGGCACTGAAGCTTTCTTT. Encoded protein: CASSYSSGGTEAFF.